This section outlines one TCR beta chain sequence together with its context. No cognate antigen has been identified for it. There are no base qualities to consult, and no much larger clone falls within one base. The CDR3 numbers 17 residues from cysteine through phenylalanine. Of all the DNA, just the CDR3 is kept, 51 bases in frame from base 1. In the germline V gene, CDR1 corresponds to SGDLS and CDR2 to YYNGEE. The germline V and J ends show losses of 2 bases and 4 bases respectively, and no gene match explains 9 bases of the junction. The data were obtained in a study of blood T cell repertoires in COVID-19 (dated by TCRdb to 2019 to 2021). Describing the broader study: Samples covering the acute and convalescent phases of COVID-19 were provided by collaborators in the United States, Italy and Spain. The prospective study material was composed of cDNA or gDNA derived from T cells, B-cell-depleted T cells, or PBMCs. Subjects who had been exposed to COVID-19, were actively infected with it, or had recovered from it provided the deeply sampled blood TCRbeta repertoires that made up the dataset. The repertoires were released in a freely available public database meant as a resource for research on the immune response to SARS-CoV-2. The samples were drawn from the first 160 participants of the ongoing ImmuneRACE study and from some 1,300 subjects provided by 6 global collaborators. The sample metadata nearly always contained a de-identified subject ID, COVID-19 status, age in years and sex. Where available, HLA class I and class II types were taken from metadata supplied by the sample provider and were not determined by assay-based typing.

Study-level results and caveats: How much clinical and demographic metadata was included differed by source and by participant, and the metadata was provided uncurated.

TCRbeta CDR3 regions were amplified from genomic DNA by means of the immunoSEQ Assay, a bias-controlled multiplex PCR. For the original study's pipeline: Within the assay, amplification of reference gene primers was used to estimate how many nucleated cells each sample contained. To quantify the absolute abundance of each unique TCRbeta CDR3 rearrangement, sequence reads were collapsed and filtered. Productive Simpson clonality was computed per sample as the square root of Simpson's diversity index over productive rearrangements. TCRdb limited this immuneACCESS table to in-frame rearrangements with V and J called. A share of clones is missing; checked studies link under half to unresolved V genes, and the rest is unexplained. That table supplies the V and J calls and clone size; D and trimming were determined from the DNA. Present in this sample are 200,000 to 300,000 clones, less than 90% of which were seen just once. Of the sample, roughly 1.8% is held by the ten largest clones.

The collaborating institutions used their own protocols to collect whole blood in K2EDTA tubes. For TCRbeta analysis, collaborator samples were shipped as frozen whole blood, as isolated PBMCs, or as DNA extracted from either sample type. The sequencing input was peripheral blood. This sequence uses TRBV9 and TRBJ2-3, with TRBD2 identical over 11 junction bases. The TCR originated in a man aged 25-45 years with active or convalescent COVID-19. The nucleotide sequence is given as TGTGCCAGCAGCGTTGGTAGCGGGGGGGGCTTCTCAGATACGCAGTATTTT. This sequence encodes CASSVGSGGGFSDTQYF. The reference TRBV9 and TRBJ2-3 proteins fill in what lies around the CDR3, so the full variable domain reads DSGVTQTPKHLITATGQRVTLRCSPRSGDLSVYWYQQSLDQGLQFLIQYYNGEERAKGNILERFSAQQFPDLHSELNLSSLELGDSALYFCASSVGSGGGFSDTQYFGPGTRLTVL.